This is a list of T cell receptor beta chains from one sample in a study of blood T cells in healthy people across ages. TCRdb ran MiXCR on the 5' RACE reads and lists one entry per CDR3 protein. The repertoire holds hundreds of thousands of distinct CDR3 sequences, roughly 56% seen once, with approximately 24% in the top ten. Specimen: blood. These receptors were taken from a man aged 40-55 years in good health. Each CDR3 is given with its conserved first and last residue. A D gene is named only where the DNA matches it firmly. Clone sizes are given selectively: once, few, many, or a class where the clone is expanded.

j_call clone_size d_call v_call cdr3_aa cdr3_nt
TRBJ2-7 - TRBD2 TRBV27 CASSTILAGAYEQYF TGTGCCAGCAGTACGATTCTAGCGGGAGCCTACGAGCAGTACTTC
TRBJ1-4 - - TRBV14 CASSQGVEKLFF TGTGCCAGCAGCCAAGGGGTTGAAAAACTGTTTTTT
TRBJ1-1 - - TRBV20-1 CSARSGLNTEAFF TGCAGTGCTAGATCGGGGTTGAACACTGAAGCTTTCTTT
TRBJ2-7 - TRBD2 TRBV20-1 CSASGPTGGNYEQYF TGCAGTGCTAGTGGGCCGACGGGGGGTAACTACGAGCAGTACTTC
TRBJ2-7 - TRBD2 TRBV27 CASRGREGHYEQYF TGTGCCAGCAGAGGGCGGGAGGGCCACTACGAGCAGTACTTC
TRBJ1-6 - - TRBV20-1 CSARVLDSHNSPLHF TGCAGTGCTAGAGTCTTGGACAGCCATAATTCACCCCTCCACTTT
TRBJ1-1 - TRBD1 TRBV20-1 CSATRRTGGTEAFF TGCAGTGCTACTAGACGGACAGGGGGCACTGAAGCTTTCTTT
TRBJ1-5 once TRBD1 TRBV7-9 CASSRGTGDVTQHF TGTGCCAGCAGTCGGGGGACAGGGGATGTGACCCAGCATTTT
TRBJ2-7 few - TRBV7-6 CASSLGQKPYEQYF TGTGCCAGCAGCTTAGGACAGAAACCCTACGAGCAGTACTTC
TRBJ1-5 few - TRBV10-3 CAIREEGRDQPQHF TGTGCCATCAGAGAGGAGGGGAGGGATCAGCCCCAGCATTTT
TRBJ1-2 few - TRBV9 CASSVRTAEGYTF TGTGCCAGCAGCGTCAGGACAGCGGAGGGCTACACCTTC
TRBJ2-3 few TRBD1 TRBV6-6 CASSPKGQSTQYF TGTGCCAGCAGTCCGAAGGGACAGAGCACGCAGTATTTT
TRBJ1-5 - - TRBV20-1 CSASGGPIRQPQHF TGCAGTGCTAGCGGGGGGCCGATTCGACAGCCCCAGCATTTT
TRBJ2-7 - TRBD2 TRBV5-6 CASTLEGLAGGPVDSYEQYF TGTGCCAGCACCCTTGAGGGACTAGCGGGAGGGCCGGTAGACTCCTACGAGCAGTACTTC
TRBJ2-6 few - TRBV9 CASSVGRSAIFGANVLTF TGTGCCAGCAGCGTGGGGAGAAGCGCTATCTTTGGGGCCAACGTCCTGACTTTC
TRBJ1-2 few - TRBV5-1 CASSEARGTYGYTF TGCGCCAGCAGCGAGGCCCGGGGGACGTATGGCTACACCTTC
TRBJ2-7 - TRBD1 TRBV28 CASSDPTGTVYEQYF TGTGCCAGCAGTGACCCAACCGGGACAGTGTACGAGCAGTACTTC
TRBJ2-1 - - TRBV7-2 CASSLEVGLVGEQFF TGTGCCAGCAGCTTAGAGGTAGGGCTAGTGGGTGAGCAGTTCTTC
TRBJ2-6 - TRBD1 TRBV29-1 CSASTGGRSGANVLTF TGCAGCGCCTCGACAGGGGGCCGCTCTGGGGCCAACGTCCTGACTTTC
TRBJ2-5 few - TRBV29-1 CSVGDGETQYF TGCAGCGTAGGGGACGGGGAGACCCAGTACTTC
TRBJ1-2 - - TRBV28 CASSPDNNYGYTF TGTGCCAGCAGCCCGGACAACAACTATGGCTACACCTTC
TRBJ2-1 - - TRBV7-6 CASSAHSNEQFF TGTGCCAGCAGCGCACACAGCAATGAGCAGTTCTTC
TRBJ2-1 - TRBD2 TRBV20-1 CSTPGTSAGDEQFF TGCAGTACCCCAGGGACTAGTGCGGGCGATGAGCAGTTCTTC
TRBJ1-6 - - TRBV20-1 CSASSRTSGNSPLHF TGCAGTGCTAGTAGTCGGACTTCGGGTAATTCACCCCTCCACTTT
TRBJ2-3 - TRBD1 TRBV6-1 CASSDQGAHYLTDTQYF TGTGCCAGCAGTGACCAGGGGGCCCATTACCTCACAGATACGCAGTATTTT
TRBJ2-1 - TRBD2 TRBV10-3 CAISAGGPYNEQFF TGTGCCATCAGTGCGGGAGGCCCTTACAATGAGCAGTTCTTC
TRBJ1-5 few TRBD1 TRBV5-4 CASSIDRASNQPQHF TGTGCCAGCAGCATAGACAGGGCTTCTAATCAGCCCCAGCATTTT
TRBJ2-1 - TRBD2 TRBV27 CASSFLVPISGRRNEQFF TGTGCCAGCAGTTTTCTTGTTCCGATTAGCGGGAGAAGGAATGAGCAGTTCTTC
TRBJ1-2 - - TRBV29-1 CSADRTEGYTF TGCAGCGCCGACCGGACAGAGGGCTACACCTTC
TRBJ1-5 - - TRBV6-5 CASSRGAASNQPQHF TGTGCCAGCAGTCGGGGGGCGGCTTCCAATCAGCCCCAGCATTTT
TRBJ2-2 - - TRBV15 CATSRDRDRYLGGELFF TGTGCCACCAGCAGAGATAGAGACAGATACCTTGGCGGGGAGCTGTTTTTT
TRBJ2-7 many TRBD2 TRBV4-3 CASSPRLAGGYEQYF TGCGCCAGCAGCCCTCGACTAGCGGGAGGGTACGAGCAGTACTTC
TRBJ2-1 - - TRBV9 CASSVSGSNEQFF TGTGCCAGCAGCGTATCAGGAAGCAATGAGCAGTTCTTC
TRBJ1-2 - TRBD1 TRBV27 CASSSSTGVLDGYTF TGTGCCAGCAGTTCCTCGACAGGGGTCCTAGATGGCTACACCTTC
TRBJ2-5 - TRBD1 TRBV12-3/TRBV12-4 CASSYTRDRVRETQYF TGTGCCAGCAGTTACACCCGGGACAGGGTTAGGGAGACCCAGTACTTC
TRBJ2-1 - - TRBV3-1 CASGQFPGNEQFF TGTGCCAGCGGCCAATTCCCGGGGAATGAGCAGTTCTTC
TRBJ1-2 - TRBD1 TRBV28 CASSSGTGTYGYTF TGTGCCAGCAGTTCCGGGACAGGGACCTATGGCTACACCTTC
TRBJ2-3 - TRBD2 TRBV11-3 CASSLATRTSGRRGTDTQYF TGTGCCAGCAGCTTAGCCACGAGGACTAGCGGGAGGAGGGGCACAGATACGCAGTATTTT
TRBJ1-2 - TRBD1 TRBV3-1 CASSQDPQGGYTF TGTGCCAGCAGCCAGGACCCACAGGGGGGCTACACCTTC
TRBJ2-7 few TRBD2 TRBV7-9 CASSLPTSGRAGNHEQYF TGTGCCAGCAGCTTACCGACTAGCGGGAGGGCCGGTAACCACGAGCAGTACTTC
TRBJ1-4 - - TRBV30 CAWNPFTLAANEKLFF TGTGCCTGGAATCCATTTACCCTCGCGGCTAATGAAAAACTGTTTTTT
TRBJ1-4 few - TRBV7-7 CASSHRIGEKLFF TGTGCTAGCAGCCATCGTATTGGTGAAAAACTGTTTTTT
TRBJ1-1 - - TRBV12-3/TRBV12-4 CASSLVGLRSTEAFF TGTGCCAGCAGTTTAGTGGGACTGAGAAGCACTGAAGCTTTCTTT
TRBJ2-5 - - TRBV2 CASSGQFQETQYF TGTGCCAGCAGTGGTCAGTTCCAGGAGACCCAGTACTTC
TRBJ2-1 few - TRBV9 CASSAGYEQFF TGTGCCAGCAGCGCTGGCTATGAGCAGTTCTTC
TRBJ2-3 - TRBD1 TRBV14 CASSQRTPDRGLTDTQYF TGTGCCAGCAGCCAACGTACACCCGACAGGGGGCTAACAGATACGCAGTATTTT
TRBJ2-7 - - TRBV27 CASSLKVLSYEQYF TGTGCCAGCAGTTTAAAGGTCCTCTCCTACGAGCAGTACTTC
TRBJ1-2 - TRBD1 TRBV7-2 CASSRSSWDSNGYTF TGTGCCAGCAGCCGGTCCTCCTGGGACAGCAATGGCTACACCTTC
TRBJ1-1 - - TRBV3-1 CASSQGYRVGVNTEAFF TGTGCCAGCAGCCAAGGATACAGGGTGGGGGTGAACACTGAGGCTTTCTTT
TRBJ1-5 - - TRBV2 CASSSPRTASGPQHF TGTGCCAGCAGTTCCCCGCGGACCGCCTCGGGGCCCCAGCATTTT
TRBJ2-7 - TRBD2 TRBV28 CASSSPFVGLAGDHEQYF TGTGCCAGCAGTTCCCCCTTCGTAGGTCTAGCGGGAGACCACGAGCAGTACTTC
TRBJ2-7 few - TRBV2 CASSGLQETLAEQYF TGTGCCAGCAGTGGTCTGCAGGAGACTCTGGCCGAGCAGTACTTC
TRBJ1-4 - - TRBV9 CASSAQGGVAEKLFF TGTGCCAGCAGCGCGCAAGGGGGAGTAGCGGAAAAACTGTTTTTT
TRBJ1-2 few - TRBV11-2 CASSLSGKGTVYGYTF TGTGCCAGCAGCTTAAGTGGAAAGGGAACCGTCTATGGCTACACCTTC
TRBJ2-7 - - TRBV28 CASSTSRGRGEQYF TGTGCCAGCAGTACTTCCAGGGGTCGGGGTGAGCAGTACTTC
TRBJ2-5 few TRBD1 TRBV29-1 CSVGSTGAGETQYF TGCAGCGTTGGGTCGACAGGGGCCGGGGAGACCCAGTACTTC
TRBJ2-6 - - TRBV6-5 CASSQQGDGANVLTF TGTGCCAGCAGTCAACAGGGTGACGGGGCCAACGTCCTGACTTTC